This T cell receptor beta chain derives from a study of PD-L1 blockade in urothelial cancer. There are a few counts of this clone. Assay used: immunoSEQ multiplex PCR; TCRdb lists only in-frame clones, some missing. The sample contains roughly 56,000 clones, 86% of which appear only once. The CDR3 runs to 19 residues. With V trimmed by 1 base and J by 7 bases, 17 bases remained unmatched. The germline V gene has CDR1 SGHVS and CDR2 FQNEAQ. The time point here: pretreatment peripheral blood. This material consisted of PBMCs, taken around atezolizumab (anti-PD-L1) treatment. The V gene is TRBV7-8, the J gene TRBJ1-2, with TRBD1 identical over 11 bases. This clonotype originated in a man in his sixties with urothelial cancer. The CDR3: CASSLEEVEGTGGPIGYTF. The CDR3 DNA sequence: TGTGCCAGCAGCTTAGAGGAGGTGGAAGGGACAGGGGGGCCTATTGGCTACACCTTC. The whole variable domain, filled in from reference TRBV7-8 and TRBJ1-2, reads GAGVSQSPRYKVAKRGQDVALRCDPISGHVSLFWYQQALGQGPEFLTYFQNEAQLDKSGLPSDRFFAERPEGSVSTLKIQRTQQEDSAVYLCASSLEEVEGTGGPIGYTFGSGTRLTVV.